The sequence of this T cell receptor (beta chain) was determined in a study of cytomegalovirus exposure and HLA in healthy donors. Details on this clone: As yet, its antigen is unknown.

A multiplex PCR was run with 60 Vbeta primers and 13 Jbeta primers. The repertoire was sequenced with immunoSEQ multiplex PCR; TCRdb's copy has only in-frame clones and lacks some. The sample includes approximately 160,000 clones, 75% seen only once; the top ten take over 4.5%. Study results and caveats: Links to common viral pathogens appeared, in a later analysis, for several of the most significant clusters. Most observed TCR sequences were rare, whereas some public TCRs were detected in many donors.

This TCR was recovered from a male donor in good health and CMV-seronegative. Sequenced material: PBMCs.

CDR3 amino acids: CASSHGTSAGSYEQYF. CDR3 sequence (DNA): TGCGCCAGCAGCCACGGAACTAGCGCCGGCTCCTACGAGCAGTACTTC. The chain joins TRBV4-1 to TRBJ2-7, with 7 bases matching TRBD2. There are 16 residues in the CDR3. Trimming cost V 3 bases and J 0 bases; bases outside gene matches: 8. Germline V gene data show CDR1 as MGHRA and CDR2 as YSYEKL.